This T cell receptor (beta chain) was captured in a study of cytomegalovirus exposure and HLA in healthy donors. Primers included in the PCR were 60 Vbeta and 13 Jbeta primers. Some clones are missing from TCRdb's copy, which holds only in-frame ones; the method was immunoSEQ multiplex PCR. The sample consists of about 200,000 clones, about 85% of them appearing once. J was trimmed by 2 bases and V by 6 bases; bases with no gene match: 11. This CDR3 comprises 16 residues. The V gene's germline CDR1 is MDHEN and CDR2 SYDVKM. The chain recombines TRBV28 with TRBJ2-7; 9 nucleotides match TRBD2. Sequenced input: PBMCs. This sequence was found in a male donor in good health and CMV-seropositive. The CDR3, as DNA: TGTGCCAGCAGCCCGCCTAGCGGGATAAAACCCTACGAGCAGTACTTC. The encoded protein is CASSPPSGIKPYEQYF.